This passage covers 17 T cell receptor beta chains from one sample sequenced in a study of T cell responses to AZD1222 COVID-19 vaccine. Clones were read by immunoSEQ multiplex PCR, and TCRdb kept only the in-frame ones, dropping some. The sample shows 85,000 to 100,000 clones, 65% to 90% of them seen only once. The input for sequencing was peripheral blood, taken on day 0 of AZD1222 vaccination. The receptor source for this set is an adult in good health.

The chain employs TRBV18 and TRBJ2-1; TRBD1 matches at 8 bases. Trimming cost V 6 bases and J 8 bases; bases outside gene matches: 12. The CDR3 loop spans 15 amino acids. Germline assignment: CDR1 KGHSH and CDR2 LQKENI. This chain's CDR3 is CASSLGQGNHDEQFF. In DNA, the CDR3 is TGTGCCAGCTCCCTCGGACAGGGTAATCATGATGAGCAGTTCTTC.

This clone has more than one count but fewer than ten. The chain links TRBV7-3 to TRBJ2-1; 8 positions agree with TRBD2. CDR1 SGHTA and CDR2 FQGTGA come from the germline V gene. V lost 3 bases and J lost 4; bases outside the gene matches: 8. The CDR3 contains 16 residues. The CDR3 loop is CASSLAAGVAYNEQFF. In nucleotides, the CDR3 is TGTGCCAGCAGCTTGGCAGCGGGAGTAGCGTACAATGAGCAGTTCTTC. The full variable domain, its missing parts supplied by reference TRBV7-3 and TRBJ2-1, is GAGVSQTPSNKVTEKGKYVELRCDPISGHTALYWYRQSLGQGPEFLIYFQGTGAADDSGLPNDRFFAVRPEGSVSTLKIQRTERGDSAVYLCASSLAAGVAYNEQFFGPGTRLTVL.

The CDR3 sequence is CATSRERGLNTEAFF. The CDR3 nucleotides are TGTGCCACCAGCAGAGAAAGGGGTTTGAACACTGAAGCTTTCTTT. The V call is TRBV15, the J call TRBJ1-1; possibly TRBD1 for D (5 bases). Germline V gives CDR1 LNHNV, CDR2 YYDKDF (reference sequence). The CDR3 loop spans 15 amino acids. The germline V and J ends were trimmed by 0 bases and 0 bases, with 8 bases remaining between them. The full variable domain, rest sourced from reference TRBV15 and TRBJ1-1, is DAMVIQNPRYQVTQFGKPVTLSCSQTLNHNVMYWYQQKSSQAPKLLFHYYDKDFNNEADTPDNFQSRRPNTSFCFLDIRSPGLGDTAMYLCATSRERGLNTEAFFGQGTRLTVV.

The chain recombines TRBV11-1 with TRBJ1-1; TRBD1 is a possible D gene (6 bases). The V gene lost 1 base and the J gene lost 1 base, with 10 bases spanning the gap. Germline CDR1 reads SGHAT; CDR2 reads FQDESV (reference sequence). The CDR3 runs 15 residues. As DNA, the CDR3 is TGTGCCAGCAGCTTAGAGGGGGTGTCGAACACTGAAGCTTTCTTT. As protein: CASSLEGVSNTEAFF.

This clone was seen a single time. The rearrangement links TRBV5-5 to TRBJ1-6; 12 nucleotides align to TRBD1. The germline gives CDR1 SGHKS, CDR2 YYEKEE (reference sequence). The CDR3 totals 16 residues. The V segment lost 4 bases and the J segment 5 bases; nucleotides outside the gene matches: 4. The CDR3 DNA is TGTGCCAGCAGCCGGGACAGGGGGCGGGATAATTCACCCCTCCACTTT. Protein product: CASSRDRGRDNSPLHF.

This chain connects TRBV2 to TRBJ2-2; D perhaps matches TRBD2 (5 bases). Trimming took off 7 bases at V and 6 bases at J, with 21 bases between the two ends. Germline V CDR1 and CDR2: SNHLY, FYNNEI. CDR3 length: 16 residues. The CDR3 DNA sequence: TGTGCCAGCATAGCCTCTCGGGGTATAACGTCCGGGGAGCTGTTTTTT. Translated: CASIASRGITSGELFF.

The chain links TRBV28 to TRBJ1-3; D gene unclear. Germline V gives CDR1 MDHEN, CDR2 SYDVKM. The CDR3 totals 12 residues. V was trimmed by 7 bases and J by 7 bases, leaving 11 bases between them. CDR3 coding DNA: TGTGCCAGCATCTCAAACGGGAACACCATATATTTT. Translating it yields CASISNGNTIYF. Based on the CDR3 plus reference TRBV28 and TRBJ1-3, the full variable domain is DVKVTQSSRYLVKRTGEKVFLECVQDMDHENMFWYRQDPGLGLRLIYFSYDVKMKEKGDIPEGYSVSREKKERFSLILESASTNQTSMYLCASISNGNTIYFGEGSWLTVV.

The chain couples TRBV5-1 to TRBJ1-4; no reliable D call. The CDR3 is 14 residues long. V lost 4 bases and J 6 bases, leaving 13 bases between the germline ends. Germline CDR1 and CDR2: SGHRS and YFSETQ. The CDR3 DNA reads TGCGCCAGCAGCCCGGACGACCGGGATGAAAAACTGTTTTTT. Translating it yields CASSPDDRDEKLFF.

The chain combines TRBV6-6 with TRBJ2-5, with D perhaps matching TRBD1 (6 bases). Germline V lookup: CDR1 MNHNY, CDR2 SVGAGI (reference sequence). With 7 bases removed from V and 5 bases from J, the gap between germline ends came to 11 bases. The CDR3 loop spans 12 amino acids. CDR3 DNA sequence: TGTGCCAGCAACCAGGGGTGGGAGACCCAGTACTTC. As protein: CASNQGWETQYF.

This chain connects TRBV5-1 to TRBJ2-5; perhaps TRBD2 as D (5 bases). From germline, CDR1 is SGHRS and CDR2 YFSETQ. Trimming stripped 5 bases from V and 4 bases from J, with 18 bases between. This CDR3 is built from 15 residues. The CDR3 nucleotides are TGCGCCAGCAGTTACGGGATCCAACCGGGAGAGACCCAGTACTTC. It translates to CASSYGIQPGETQYF.

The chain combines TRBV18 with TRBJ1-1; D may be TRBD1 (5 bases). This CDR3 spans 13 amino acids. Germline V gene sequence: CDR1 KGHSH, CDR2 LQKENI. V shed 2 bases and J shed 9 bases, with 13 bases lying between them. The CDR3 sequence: CASSPGVEGQAFF. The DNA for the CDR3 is TGTGCCAGCTCACCAGGGGTGGAGGGACAAGCTTTCTTT.

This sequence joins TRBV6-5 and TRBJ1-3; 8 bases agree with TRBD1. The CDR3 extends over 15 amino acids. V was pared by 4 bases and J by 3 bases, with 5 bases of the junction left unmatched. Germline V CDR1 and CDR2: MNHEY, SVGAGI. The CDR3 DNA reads TGTGCCAGCAGTTCAGACAGGGGAGGTGGAAACACCATATATTTT. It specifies CASSSDRGGGNTIYF.

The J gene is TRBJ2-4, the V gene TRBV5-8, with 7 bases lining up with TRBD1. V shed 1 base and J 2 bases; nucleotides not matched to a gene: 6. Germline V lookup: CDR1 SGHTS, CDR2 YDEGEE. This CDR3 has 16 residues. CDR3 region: CASSLRQGMSKNIQYF. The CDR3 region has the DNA TGTGCCAGCAGCTTGCGACAGGGTATGTCCAAAAACATTCAGTACTTC.

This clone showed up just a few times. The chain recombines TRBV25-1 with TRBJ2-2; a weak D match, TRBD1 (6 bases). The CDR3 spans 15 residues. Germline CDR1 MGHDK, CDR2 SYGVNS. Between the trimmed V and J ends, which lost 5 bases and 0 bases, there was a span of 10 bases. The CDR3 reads CASSMTGTNTGELFF. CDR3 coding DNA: TGTGCCAGCAGTATGACAGGAACGAACACCGGGGAGCTGTTTTTT.

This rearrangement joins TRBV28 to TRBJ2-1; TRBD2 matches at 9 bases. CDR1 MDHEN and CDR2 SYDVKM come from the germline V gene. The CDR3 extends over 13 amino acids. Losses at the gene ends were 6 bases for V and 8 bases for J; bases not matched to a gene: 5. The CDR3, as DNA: TGTGCCAGCAGCTATAGCGGGAGACATGAGCAGTTCTTC. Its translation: CASSYSGRHEQFF.

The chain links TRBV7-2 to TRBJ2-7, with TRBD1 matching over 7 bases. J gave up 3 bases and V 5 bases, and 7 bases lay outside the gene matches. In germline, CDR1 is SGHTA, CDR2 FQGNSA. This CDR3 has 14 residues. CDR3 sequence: CASSRRGIRYEQYF. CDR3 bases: TGTGCCAGCAGCCGCAGGGGGATACGCTACGAGCAGTACTTC.

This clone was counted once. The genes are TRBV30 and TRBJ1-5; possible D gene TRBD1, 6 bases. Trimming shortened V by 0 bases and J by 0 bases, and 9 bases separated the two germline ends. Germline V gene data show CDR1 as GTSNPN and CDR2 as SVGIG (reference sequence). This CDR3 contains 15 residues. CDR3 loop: CAWSVGQTSNQPQHF. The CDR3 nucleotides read TGTGCCTGGAGTGTAGGACAGACTAGCAATCAGCCCCAGCATTTT.